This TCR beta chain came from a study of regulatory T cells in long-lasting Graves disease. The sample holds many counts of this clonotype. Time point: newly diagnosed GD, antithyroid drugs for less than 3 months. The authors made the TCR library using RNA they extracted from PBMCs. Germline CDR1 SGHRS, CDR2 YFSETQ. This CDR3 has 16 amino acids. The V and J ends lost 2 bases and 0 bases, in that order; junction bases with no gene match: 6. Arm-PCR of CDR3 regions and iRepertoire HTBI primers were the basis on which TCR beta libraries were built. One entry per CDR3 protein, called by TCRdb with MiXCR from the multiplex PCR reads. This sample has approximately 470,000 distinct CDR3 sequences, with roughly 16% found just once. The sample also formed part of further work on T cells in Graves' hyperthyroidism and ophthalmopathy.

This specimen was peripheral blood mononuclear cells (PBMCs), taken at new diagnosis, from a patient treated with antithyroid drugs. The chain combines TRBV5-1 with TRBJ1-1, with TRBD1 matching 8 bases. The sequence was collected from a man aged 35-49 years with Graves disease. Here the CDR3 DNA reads TGCGCCAGCAGCTTCCGGACAGGGACAATGAACACTGAAGCTTTCTTT. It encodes CASSFRTGTMNTEAFF. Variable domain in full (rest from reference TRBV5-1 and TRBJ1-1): KAGVTQTPRYLIKTRGQQVTLSCSPISGHRSVSWYQQTPGQGLQFLFEYFSETQRNKGNFPGRFSGRQFSNSRSEMNVSTLELGDSALYLCASSFRTGTMNTEAFFGQGTRLTVV.